This T cell receptor beta chain emerged from a study of cytomegalovirus exposure and HLA in healthy donors (dated 2017 in TCRdb). A note on the overall study: An earlier analysis of more than 550 of the donors reported approximately 300 Gb of sequence data and 95 million to 140 million unique TCR beta sequences obtained from some 170 million T cells. Roughly 300 gigabases of sequencing data and 91 million or so unique TCR sequences made up an early release that covered about 640 HLA-typed donors. Among the roughly 380 genotyped donors, approximately 76% belonged to the genetic ancestry cluster associated with self-reported Caucasian donors. The study was designed to test whether signatures of past pathogen exposure could be identified by cataloging public T cell receptors. The T cell repertoires of some 700 subjects were profiled by immunosequencing and related to cytomegalovirus serostatus. Besides the first cohort of around 700 subjects, a separate validation cohort made up of 120 different subjects was used. High-throughput TCR immunosequencing, statistical association of individual TCRs with disease status, and machine learning were combined to predict cytomegalovirus infection status. A later analysis re-analyzed previously published TCR beta repertoires from 650 to 800 donors and added high-resolution HLA genotyping to study TCR occurrence patterns. Rather than using new phenotypic data, the later analysis identified candidate immune exposures from TCR beta sequences and from how often those sequences occurred across donors. To decide whether each TCR beta V gene segment behaved as functional or pseudogenic, an earlier analysis of several hundred of the donors relied on high-throughput TCR beta sequencing. Donor age, sex, ethnicity and CMV serostatus were compiled alongside the repertoire data. A later genetic analysis took genome-wide SNP genotypes for about 55% of the roughly 700 donors and used that subset as a discovery cohort. All discovery cohort repertoires had been generated on a single sequencing platform. Both class I and class II loci were covered by HLA typing, at four-digit resolution. The number of typed donors differed by locus: roughly 620-640 for A, B, C, DRB1 and DQB1; 522 for DQA1; 600 to 610 for DPA1; and about 450 for DPB1. A handful of DR-DQ haplotypes were handled as single units for association and clustering because linkage in the cohort was strong. Among 398 genotyped donors of the cohort, an average of roughly 230,000 unique TCR beta nucleotide sequences was sequenced per donor, of which about 18% were non-productive.

Study-wide conclusions, independent of this receptor: Correlated functional status among segregating V segments might be attributable to linkage disequilibrium, but an unknown experimental factor could not be ruled out. In a later genetic analysis, fewer N-insertions in productive TCRs were reported among donors in an Asian-associated ancestry cluster than the roughly 700-donor mean. At a false discovery rate of 0.05, a later analysis linked 16,951 TCR beta sequences to specific HLA alleles. Assigning TCR associations to individual alleles was difficult when HLA alleles, especially DR and DQ, strongly co-occurred. A few of the identified cytomegalovirus-associated TCR beta chains were confirmed in vitro to be specific for cytomegalovirus antigens. Because counts were too low, seventeen rarely observed V segments, including chromosome 9 orphons, were excluded from the earlier analysis of 587 of the donors. HLA typing was unavailable for some donors at each locus, so association tests used only the typed subset. A total of 150 or so TCR beta chains were listed by the study as associated with cytomegalovirus. A further reported finding was that TCR beta sequences accurately predicted the HLA-A and HLA-B alleles for most subjects in the first cohort. The cohort was sequenced for TCR beta chains only, and without alpha or paired-chain data the features that could be detected were limited. A later analysis found that TCR association rates varied across HLA loci, with DRB1 alleles showing the most associated TCRs and HLA-C alleles the fewest. A later analysis found that most CMV-associated TCR beta chains appeared HLA-restricted, with HLA associations seemingly driven largely by CMV exposure. The classifier was reported to diagnose cytomegalovirus status with high specificity and sensitivity in both the original and validation cohorts. In an earlier analysis of 587 of the donors, most TCR beta V segments appeared in productive rearrangements about 87% or about 30% of the time, broadly matching IMGT annotations. Because the 87-base-pair reads could not distinguish some IMGT-functional V segments, including TRBV6-2 and TRBV6-3, those segments were excluded. Compared with equally common non-associated chains, HLA-associated TCR beta chains in a later analysis were more clonally expanded and had lower generation probabilities. A cluster of highly shared sequence variants was judged likely to be a technical artifact of the sequencing pipeline. The only immune exposure information available for the cohort was CMV serostatus. A later analysis reported that several top co-occurrence clusters appeared linked to parvovirus B19, influenza, CMV and Epstein-Barr virus. Most TCR sequences were seen in very few donors, while some public TCRs were found in many individuals. V-gene and J-gene trimming of TCR beta chains was associated with a missense DCLRE1C variant in a later genetic analysis, and the association was replicated in an independent cohort. The authors suggested that the approach could potentially be extended to other disease states and immunological phenotypes. Roughly uniform sequencing depth across donors was assumed in presence/absence analyses, although this assumption may not hold.

Including the terminal cysteine and phenylalanine, the CDR3 comprises 13 residues. Only the CDR3 part of the read is kept: 39 bases, read in frame from the first base. The V end loses 4 bases and the J end loses 5 bases, and a stretch of 10 bases separates them. CDR1 and CDR2 (SGHAT, FQNNGV) derive from the germline V gene. In total, approximately 700 healthy bone marrow donors made up the cohort. Cohort members were all nominally healthy when sampled, although unrecorded immune exposures were likely present. The donor tested CMV seronegative and was one of the 352 seronegative cohort members. Every donor gave a peripheral blood sample, and the peripheral blood mononuclear cells from that sample were used for TCR beta sequencing. The Qiagen DNeasy Blood Extraction Kit was used to extract genomic DNA from the blood cell samples. As to this clone: Its antigen target is currently unknown. No base qualities exist here, and no much larger clone lies one base off it.

Libraries were constructed by the immunoSEQ multiplex PCR assay. The multiplex PCR relied on a mix of 60 forward primers for TCR Vbeta segments and 13 reverse primers for TCR Jbeta segments. The CDR3 region of rearranged TCR beta genes was amplified from genomic DNA with a multiplex PCR assay. The amplified TCR beta libraries were sequenced on the Illumina HiSeq System as 87-base-pair reads. On the study's bioinformatics: In a later analysis, tens of millions of unique TCR beta chains were counted across the 500 to 850 repertoires, and roughly 11 million of these chains were shared by at least two donors. A nearest-neighbor algorithm error-corrected the raw reads and collapsed the reads into unique sequences, merging closely related sequences to remove PCR and sequencing errors. V, D and J gene segments were assigned by aligning CDR3 sequences to IMGT reference sequences. For a sequence to be retained, at least a six-nucleotide match to both a V gene segment and a J gene segment was required. A rearrangement was called productive if the CDR3 had no stop codons and remained in frame with V and J, and every other rearrangement was called non-productive. CDR3 was defined by IMGT convention, running from the second conserved V-encoded cysteine to the conserved J-encoded phenylalanine. In an earlier analysis of around 540 of the donors, sequences lacking an unambiguous match to a single V gene segment were excluded. An earlier analysis of fewer than 650 of the donors classified V segments as functional when productive rearrangements were above 56.7% and as segregating when the standard deviation between donors was above 5%. A statistical classification framework was built for diagnosing cytomegalovirus status from the catalog of TCR beta chain sequences. In a later analysis, TCR nucleotide sequences were compared against IMGT/GENE-DB human TR gene sequences so that V and J genes could be assigned. The TCRdist pipeline was used in a later analysis to assign CDR3 sequences and most-parsimonious VDJ recombination scenarios. A later analysis defined each TCR beta chain by its CDR3 amino acid sequence plus V-gene family, and excluded reads lacking a unique V-gene family. A later analysis removed several hundred highly shared, low-generation-probability nucleotide sequences to deal with suspected cross-contamination and a sequencing artifact. A later analysis calculated a clonal expansion index for each public chain from normalized within-repertoire ranks of inferred template counts. A later analysis computed generation probabilities with a VDJ recombination model fitted to out-of-frame rearrangements, and checked the results against IGoR. In a later analysis, hypergeometric tests were used to score TCR-TCR, TCR-HLA and TCR-CMV co-occurrence, with a repertoire-size bias correction applied to TCR pairs. To estimate false discovery rates, a later analysis permuted the HLA or CMV assignments 20 times. In a later analysis, co-occurring TCRs were grouped using DBSCAN, and TCRdist sequence similarity was added for clustering within HLA-allele-positive subsets. Repertoires with fewer than 30,000 or more than 120,000 public chains, plus five repertoires with anomalous nucleotide sharing, were excluded from co-occurrence clustering. The immuneACCESS repertoire file appears here via TCRdb, limited to in-frame rearrangements. These files lack a portion of the clones; in checked studies, under half of the deficit traces to unresolved V genes, and the cause of the others is not known. That table furnishes V, J and clone size, whereas the DNA furnished D and trimming. In all, the sample holds roughly 200,000 clones, and about nine tenths of those were seen once. The ten largest clones represent around 0.99% of the sample.

The source is a boy younger than 10 in good health and CMV-seronegative. The chain was built from TRBV11-2 and TRBJ2-3; no D gene call is confident. Sequencing was done on a sample of PBMCs. CDR3 region: CASSWASQDTQYF. The base sequence is TGTGCCAGCAGCTGGGCGAGTCAAGATACGCAGTATTTT.